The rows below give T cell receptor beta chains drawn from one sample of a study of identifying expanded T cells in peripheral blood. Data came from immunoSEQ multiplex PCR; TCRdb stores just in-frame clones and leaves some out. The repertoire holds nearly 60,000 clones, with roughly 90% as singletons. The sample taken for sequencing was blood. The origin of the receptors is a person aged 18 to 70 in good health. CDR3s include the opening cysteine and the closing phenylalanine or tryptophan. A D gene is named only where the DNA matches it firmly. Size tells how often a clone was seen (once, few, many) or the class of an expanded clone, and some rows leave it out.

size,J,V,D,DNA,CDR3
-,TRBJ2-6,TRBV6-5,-,TGTGCCAGCAGTTCCCAACAGGATTCTGGGGCCAACGTCCTGACTTTC,CASSSQQDSGANVLTF
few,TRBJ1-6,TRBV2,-,TGTGCCAGCAGTGCGCAGCTAAATTCACCCCTCCACTTT,CASSAQLNSPLHF
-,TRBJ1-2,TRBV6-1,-,TGTGCCATCTTAGACACGGGCTATGGCTACACCTTC,CAILDTGYGYTF
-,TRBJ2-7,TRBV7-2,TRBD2,TGTGCCAGCAGCTGGATAGCGGGGGGCTCCTACGAGCAGTACTTC,CASSWIAGGSYEQYF
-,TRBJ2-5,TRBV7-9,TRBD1,TGTGCCAGCAGCTTGACAGGGGGGGAAGAGACCCAGTACTTC,CASSLTGGEETQYF
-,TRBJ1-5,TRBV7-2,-,TGTGCCAGCAGCTCGGGAACGAACAATCAGCCCCAGCATTTT,CASSSGTNNQPQHF
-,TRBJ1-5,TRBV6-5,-,TGTGCCAGCAGTAAGACAGGTCAGGGCAATCAGCCCCAGCATTTT,CASSKTGQGNQPQHF
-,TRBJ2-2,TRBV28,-,TGTGCCAGCAGCACCGGCTGGGGGGGGCCGAACACCGGGGAGCTGTTTTTT,CASSTGWGGPNTGELFF
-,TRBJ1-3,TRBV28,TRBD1,TGTGCCAGCAGTCCCTCTCGGGCAGGGGGCTCTGGAAACACCATATATTTT,CASSPSRAGGSGNTIYF
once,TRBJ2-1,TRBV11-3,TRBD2,TGTGCCAGCAGCTCCTATGCAGCGGGAACACCTCCGGAGCAGTTCTTC,CASSSYAAGTPPEQFF
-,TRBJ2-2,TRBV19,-,TGTGCCAGTAGCCCCGGACAGAGCTTCACCGGGGAGCTGTTTTTT,CASSPGQSFTGELFF
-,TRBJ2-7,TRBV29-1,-,TGCAGCGCCCTGGGGGACGAGCAGTACTTC,CSALGDEQYF
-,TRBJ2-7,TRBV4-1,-,TGCGCCAGCAGCCAAGTAGCCAGCTACGAGCAGTACTTC,CASSQVASYEQYF
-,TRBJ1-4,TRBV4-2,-,TGTGCCAGCAGTCCTGGGGGAGGAGGCGAAAAACTGTTTTTT,CASSPGGGGEKLFF
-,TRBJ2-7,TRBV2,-,TGTGCCAGCAGTGGATCAATAGGGGCCTACGAGCAGTACTTC,CASSGSIGAYEQYF
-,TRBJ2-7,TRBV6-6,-,TGTGCCAGCAGTTACTCGATGCGGGGCGAGCAGTACTTC,CASSYSMRGEQYF
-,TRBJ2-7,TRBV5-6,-,TGTGCCAGCAGCTGGGAGGCAGGGGGGGACGAGCAGTACTTC,CASSWEAGGDEQYF
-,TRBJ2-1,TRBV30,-,TGTGCCCTCGACTGGGGAATTTACAATGAGCAGTTCTTC,CALDWGIYNEQFF
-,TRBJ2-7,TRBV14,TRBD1,TGTGCCAGCAGCCTCCGACAGGGGCCCAACGAGCAGTACTTC,CASSLRQGPNEQYF
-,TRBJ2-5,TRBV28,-,TGTGCCAGCAGTTTATTCTCCGGGTCGGAGACCCAGTACTTC,CASSLFSGSETQYF
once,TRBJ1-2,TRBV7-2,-,TGTGCCAGCAGCTTAGCGGGTCCCTACACCTTC,CASSLAGPYTF
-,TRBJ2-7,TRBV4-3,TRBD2,TGCGCCAGCAGCCAACACATAGGACTAGCATGGGAGCAGTACTTC,CASSQHIGLAWEQYF